Described below is a single T cell receptor beta chain sequence and its context. As handled by the study authors: By means of reference gene primer amplification, nucleated cell counts were estimated. Generated by immunoSEQ multiplex PCR, the TCRdb table keeps only in-frame clones and is missing some. From that table come the V and J calls and clone size; the DNA was used to work out D and trimming. The top ten hold roughly 8% of the sample, which has hundreds of thousands of clones, more than 70% seen once. This entry comes from a study of blood T cell repertoires in COVID-19. Study as a whole: Donors in the United States, Italy and Spain gave samples during acute or convalescent COVID-19.

Germline lookup yields CDR1 SQVTM and CDR2 ANQGSEA. The CDR3 runs 13 residues. V shed 8 bases, J shed 5 bases, and the junction held 7 bases outside the gene matches. Material for sequencing was peripheral blood. The chain carries TRBV29-1 and TRBJ1-1; TRBD1 agrees at 11 bases. The sequence was obtained from a woman in her forties or fifties with acute or convalescent COVID-19. CDR3 sequence reads: CSSPGQGGTEAFF. For the CDR3, the DNA is TGCAGCTCTCCGGGACAGGGGGGAACTGAAGCTTTCTTT.